This TCR beta chain derives from a study of patients and donors after allogeneic stem cell transplantation. MiXCR, run by TCRdb on the RT-PCR reads, gives a single entry per CDR3 protein. Of some 880,000 distinct CDR3 sequences in the sample, over 15% were seen once. This CDR3 spans 18 amino acids. The V end was cut by 2 bases, the J end by 5 bases, with 24 bases between. The germline V gene encodes CDR1 SGHAT and CDR2 FQDESV (reference sequence). This sequence joins TRBV11-1 and TRBJ2-5; D is perhaps TRBD1 (5 bases). The source of this sequence is a human donor who was either an allogeneic HSCT recipient or a stem cell or donor lymphocyte infusion donor (not recorded which). It is not recorded whose cells these are; they may come from a transplant donor. Input material: blood, either unsorted or a sorted T cell fraction (not recorded which). In DNA, the CDR3 is TGTGCCAGCAGCTTAAGTGGGGCTGGCAGTACCAGAATTGAGACCCAGTACTTC. Residues: CASSLSGAGSTRIETQYF.